Below, 14 T cell receptor beta chains from the same sample are listed, as sequenced in a study of blood T cell repertoires in COVID-19. The assay was immunoSEQ multiplex PCR, and TCRdb's table has in-frame clones only and misses some. The sample lists some 45,000 clones; approximately 80% were seen once. The source material was peripheral blood. These receptor sequences come from a human donor in a cohort sampled during active COVID-19.

In nucleotides, the CDR3 is TGTGCCAGCAGAGAGGGACAGGGGCTAAACTACGAGCAGTACTTC. Translating gives CASREGQGLNYEQYF. This chain links TRBV6-6 with TRBJ2-7; 10 positions agree with TRBD1. The CDR3 spans 15 residues. The V gene's germline CDR1 is MNHNY and CDR2 SVGAGI (reference sequence). Unmatched junction bases numbered 8, after V lost 6 bases and J lost 3 bases.

The chain employs TRBV30 and TRBJ1-1; D might be TRBD1 (5 bases). Germline V CDR1 and CDR2: GTSNPN, SVGIG (reference sequence). V lost 3 bases to trimming and J lost 4 bases, with 12 bases between them. This CDR3 is built from 13 residues. CDR3 DNA sequence: TGTGCCTGGAGCTTCGGAGGGGTCACTGAAGCTTTCTTT. It translates to CAWSFGGVTEAFF. The full variable domain, rest sourced from reference TRBV30 and TRBJ1-1, is SQTIHQWPATLVQPVGSPLSLECTVEGTSNPNLYWYRQAAGRGLQLLFYSVGIGQISSEVPQNLSASRPQDRQFILSSKKLLLSDSGFYLCAWSFGGVTEAFFGQGTRLTVV.

The chain carries TRBV5-4 and TRBJ2-3; TRBD2 matches 11 bases. V was clipped by 9 bases and J by 2 bases; unmatched bases: 5. The germline V gene encodes CDR1 SGHNT and CDR2 YYREEE (reference sequence). The CDR3 runs to 14 residues. Here the CDR3 DNA reads TGTGCCATGCGACTAGCGGGATTCACAGATACGCAGTATTTT. Translation: CAMRLAGFTDTQYF. Combining the CDR3 with reference TRBV5-4 and TRBJ2-3 gives the whole variable domain ETGVTQSPTHLIKTRGQQVTLRCSSQSGHNTVSWYQQALGQGPQFIFQYYREEENGRGNFPPRFSGLQFPNYSSELNVNALELDDSALYLCAMRLAGFTDTQYFGPGTRLTVL.

This rearrangement joins TRBV20-1 to TRBJ2-5, with D tentatively TRBD2 (6 bases). Per the germline V gene, CDR1 is DFQATT and CDR2 is SNEGSKA (reference sequence). Trimming removed 3 bases at V and 1 base at J, with 15 bases between. CDR3 size: 15 residues. CDR3 nucleotides: TGCAGTGCTAGTGTAACGGGAGACTTCCAAGAGACCCAGTACTTC. It codes for CSASVTGDFQETQYF.

V and J are TRBV7-2 and TRBJ2-1; no definite D call. Germline loops: CDR1 SGHTA, CDR2 FQGNSA. The CDR3 extends over 13 amino acids. V was trimmed by 5 bases and J by 6 bases, leaving 11 bases between them. Written as DNA, the CDR3 is TGTGCCAGCAGCCCCCGCGAGGTCAATGAGCAGTTCTTC. As protein: CASSPREVNEQFF.

V and J are TRBV7-2 and TRBJ1-2; 9 bases are a match to TRBD1. The ends lost 0 bases at V and 7 bases at J; junction bases unmatched: 3. The CDR3 contains 14 residues. Germline lookup yields CDR1 SGHTA and CDR2 FQGNSA. CDR3 region: CASSLARTGVGYTF. Written as DNA, the CDR3 is TGTGCCAGCAGCTTAGCGCGGACAGGGGTTGGCTACACCTTC.

This clone was recorded a few times. The chain combines TRBV30 with TRBJ1-4, with 8 bases fitting TRBD1. V lost 7 bases to trimming and J lost 10 bases; unmatched junction nucleotides: 5. Germline assignment: CDR1 GTSNPN and CDR2 SVGIG (reference sequence). The CDR3 covers 11 residues. This chain's CDR3 is CASLQGGKLFF. The CDR3 bases are TGTGCCTCACTACAGGGGGGAAAACTGTTTTTT.

The chain has TRBV5-5 and TRBJ2-2; 8 bases are a match to TRBD1. Germline loops: CDR1 SGHKS, CDR2 YYEKEE (reference sequence). V trimming: 7 bases; J trimming: 3 bases; junction bases outside the gene matches: 8. The length of the CDR3 is 15 residues. CDR3 in DNA: TGTGCCAGCCGAGCACCGACAGGGGACACCGGGGAGCTGTTTTTT. This sequence encodes CASRAPTGDTGELFF.

This rearrangement joins TRBV9 to TRBJ2-5; TRBD2 agrees at 16 bases. Germline CDR1 is SGDLS and CDR2 is YYNGEE. CDR3 length equals 15 residues. Trimming took 4 bases from V and 5 from J; bases not matched to a gene: 2. CDR3 nucleotides: TGTGCCAGCAGCCCGGGACTAGCGGGGGGGGAGACCCAGTACTTC. This codes for CASSPGLAGGETQYF.

The chain is built from TRBV28 and TRBJ1-3, with 7 bases identical to TRBD1. Looked up from germline, CDR1 is MDHEN and CDR2 is SYDVKM. The CDR3 totals 16 residues. V shed 8 bases, J shed 4 bases, and the junction held 14 bases outside the gene matches. CDR3 sequence reads: CASVSAETGSGNTIYF. The CDR3 region has the DNA TGTGCCAGCGTTAGTGCGGAGACAGGGTCCGGAAACACCATATATTTT.

The rearrangement joins TRBV7-9 to TRBJ1-2; D uncertain. The CDR3 totals 13 residues. Germline values: CDR1 SEHNR, CDR2 FQNEAQ (reference sequence). Trimming cost V 5 bases and J 1 base, with 8 bases left between them. CDR3 in DNA: TGTGCCAGCAGCCGCATAGATAACTATGGCTACACCTTC. Encoded protein: CASSRIDNYGYTF.

Only a few counts were recorded for this clone. V gene TRBV5-4 combines with J gene TRBJ1-1; D may be TRBD1 (5 bases). The CDR3 runs 15 residues. The ends were cut back, 1 base at V and 4 bases at J, with 14 bases in the middle. Germline V lookup: CDR1 SGHNT, CDR2 YYREEE (reference sequence). CDR3: CASSLWRQGGTEAFF. CDR3 sequence (DNA): TGTGCCAGCAGCTTGTGGCGGCAGGGCGGCACTGAAGCTTTCTTT.

The CDR3 DNA reads TGTGCCAGCAGCTGGGGACTAGCTGTGCAGTACTTC. It is translated as CASSWGLAVQYF. The chain recombines TRBV12-1 with TRBJ2-7; the table's D call TRBD2 went unverified against the DNA. TRBV12-1 is marked as a pseudogene. The CDR3 sequence is 12 residues long.

The rearrangement joins TRBV10-3 to TRBJ2-1; D remains ambiguous. Germline assignment: CDR1 ENHRY and CDR2 SYGVKD. The length of the CDR3 is 12 residues. Trimming left V 3 bases short and J 5 bases short, with 5 bases between. The CDR3 loop is CAISERDNEQFF. As DNA, the CDR3 is TGTGCCATCAGTGAACGAGACAATGAGCAGTTCTTC.